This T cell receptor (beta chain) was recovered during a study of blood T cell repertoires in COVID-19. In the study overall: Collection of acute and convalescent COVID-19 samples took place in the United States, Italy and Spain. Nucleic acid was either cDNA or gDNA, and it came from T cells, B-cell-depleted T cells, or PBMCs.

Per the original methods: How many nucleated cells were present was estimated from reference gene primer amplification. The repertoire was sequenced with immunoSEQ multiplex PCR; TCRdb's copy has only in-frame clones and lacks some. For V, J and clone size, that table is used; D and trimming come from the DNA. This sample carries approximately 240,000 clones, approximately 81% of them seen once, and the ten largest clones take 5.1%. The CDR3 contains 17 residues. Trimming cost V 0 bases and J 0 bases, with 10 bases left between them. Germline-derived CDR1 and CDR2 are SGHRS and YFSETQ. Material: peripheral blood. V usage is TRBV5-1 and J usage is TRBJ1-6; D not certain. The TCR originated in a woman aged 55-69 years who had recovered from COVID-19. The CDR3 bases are TGCGCCAGCAGCTTGGGTCCAGAAAGCTCCTATAATTCACCCCTCCACTTT. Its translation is CASSLGPESSYNSPLHF.